This is a list of T cell receptor beta chains from one sample in a study of cytomegalovirus exposure and HLA in healthy donors. Assay used: immunoSEQ multiplex PCR; TCRdb lists only in-frame clones, some missing. The sample has fewer than 140,000 clones, 65% to 80% seen once. Sequencing was carried out using PBMCs. The receptor set was obtained from a man aged 60 to 69 in good health and CMV-seronegative. Both conserved end residues are part of each CDR3. The D gene is left open where the match is weak. Clone size appears in some rows only: once, few, many, or a class for an expanded clone.

J: TRBJ1-5
D: TRBD1
size: -
V: TRBV30
DNA: TGTGCCTGGTGCACCGGGACAGGGGCTGATAGCAATCAGCCCCAGCATTTT
CDR3: CAWCTGTGADSNQPQHF

J: TRBJ2-2
D: TRBD1
size: -
V: TRBV7-3
DNA: TGTGCCAGCAGCTTAACTAGGGGGCCCCCAGGCACCGGGGAGCTGTTTTTT
CDR3: CASSLTRGPPGTGELFF

J: TRBJ1-2
D: -
size: few
V: TRBV30
DNA: TGTGCCTGGATGAAGGGGCGGTATGGCTACACCTTC
CDR3: CAWMKGRYGYTF

J: TRBJ1-1
D: -
size: -
V: TRBV13
DNA: TGTGCCAGCAGCTTGTCGGACAGAGGGGACACTGAAGCTTTCTTT
CDR3: CASSLSDRGDTEAFF

J: TRBJ1-4
D: -
size: few
V: TRBV4-2
DNA: TGTGCCAGCAGCCAAGAGGGGAGGGGGGAAGAAAAACTGTTTTTT
CDR3: CASSQEGRGEEKLFF

J: TRBJ1-1
D: TRBD1
size: -
V: TRBV11-1
DNA: TGTGCCAGCAGCCAAGACAGGGGCCCAAACACTGAAGCTTTCTTT
CDR3: CASSQDRGPNTEAFF

J: TRBJ1-6
D: TRBD1
size: -
V: TRBV30
DNA: TGTGCCTGGAGTGGACAGGGGGAGATATCACCCCTCCACTTT
CDR3: CAWSGQGEISPLHF

J: TRBJ2-7
D: -
size: -
V: TRBV4-1
DNA: TGCGCCAGCAGCTATGACACCGGTTCCCCCTCCGAGCAGTACTTC
CDR3: CASSYDTGSPSEQYF

J: TRBJ1-6
D: TRBD1
size: -
V: TRBV6-5
DNA: TGTGCCAGCAGTTACGGGGACAGGGGGAATTCACCCCTCCACTTT
CDR3: CASSYGDRGNSPLHF

J: TRBJ2-3
D: TRBD2
size: -
V: TRBV7-9
DNA: TGTGCCAGCAGCTCCCTCTCTAGCGGGGGGGCGAGCGATACGCAGTATTTT
CDR3: CASSSLSSGGASDTQYF

J: TRBJ1-4
D: TRBD1
size: few
V: TRBV5-1
DNA: TGCGCCAGCAGCGTCGAAGGGACAGATGAAAAACTGTTTTTT
CDR3: CASSVEGTDEKLFF

J: TRBJ2-1
D: -
size: -
V: TRBV11-1
DNA: TGTGCCAGCAGCACCCTTACTAGTACGGCTGAGCAGTTCTTC
CDR3: CASSTLTSTAEQFF

J: TRBJ1-3
D: TRBD1
size: few
V: TRBV6-1
DNA: TGTGCCAGCAGTGGGGACAGCTCTGGAAACACCATATATTTT
CDR3: CASSGDSSGNTIYF

J: TRBJ1-1
D: TRBD1
size: -
V: TRBV19
DNA: TGTGCCAGTAGTTTCCCCGGACAGGGACCTTTCTTT
CDR3: CASSFPGQGPFF

J: TRBJ1-1
D: -
size: -
V: TRBV7-2
DNA: TGTGCCAGCAGCTCCGGGGGGGGGAAGACTGAAGCTTTCTTT
CDR3: CASSSGGGKTEAFF

J: TRBJ1-1
D: TRBD1
size: -
V: TRBV5-1
DNA: TGCGCCAGCAGCTTGTCCGGGACAGGGATTGCTGAAGCTTTCTTT
CDR3: CASSLSGTGIAEAFF

J: TRBJ1-4
D: TRBD1
size: -
V: TRBV6-6
DNA: TGTGCCAGCAGTTCGCGGGACAGGAAGAATGAAAAACTGTTTTTT
CDR3: CASSSRDRKNEKLFF

J: TRBJ2-1
D: TRBD2
size: few
V: TRBV5-1
DNA: TGCGCCAGCAGCTTGGTGCCTAGCGGGGGGTACAATGAGCAGTTCTTC
CDR3: CASSLVPSGGYNEQFF

J: TRBJ2-5
D: TRBD1
size: -
V: TRBV13
DNA: TGTGCCAGCAGCTTGGACAGGGGTAAGACCCAGTACTTC
CDR3: CASSLDRGKTQYF

J: TRBJ1-1
D: -
size: few
V: TRBV6-5
DNA: TGTGCTGTAACAGGGAGCACTGAAGCTTTCTTT
CDR3: CAVTGSTEAFF

J: TRBJ1-4
D: -
size: -
V: TRBV7-9
DNA: TGTGCCAGCAGCTTAGTGCTGGGAGCTATGGGCGGTGAAAAACTGTTTTTT
CDR3: CASSLVLGAMGGEKLFF

J: TRBJ1-2
D: -
size: -
V: TRBV7-2
DNA: TGTGCCAGCAGCTCCCAAGGCTCGACTCACTATGGCTACACCTTC
CDR3: CASSSQGSTHYGYTF

J: TRBJ2-7
D: TRBD1
size: few
V: TRBV18
DNA: TGTGCCAGCTCCCTTAGGGGACAGTACTACGAGCAGTACTTC
CDR3: CASSLRGQYYEQYF

J: TRBJ2-2
D: TRBD2
size: once
V: TRBV5-1
DNA: TGCGCCAGCAGCAGCGGGACTTACCAGGGCACCGGGGAGCTGTTTTTT
CDR3: CASSSGTYQGTGELFF

J: TRBJ1-1
D: -
size: -
V: TRBV6-5
DNA: TGTGCCAGCAGTCCGACAGGACGGGTGAACACTGAAGCTTTCTTT
CDR3: CASSPTGRVNTEAFF

J: TRBJ2-3
D: -
size: -
V: TRBV7-3
DNA: TGTGCCAGCAGCTTAACCCCGCTTAGTCGGGCAGATACGCAGTATTTT
CDR3: CASSLTPLSRADTQYF

J: TRBJ1-1
D: -
size: -
V: TRBV2
DNA: TGTGCCAGCAGTAAACAGGGTAGGACTGAAGCTTTCTTT
CDR3: CASSKQGRTEAFF